These 7 T cell receptor beta chains were all obtained from the same sample, sequenced in a study of a mutant IDH1 vaccine in newly diagnosed glioma. Their target antigens are unknown. Using immunoSEQ multiplex PCR, the repertoire was profiled, and TCRdb retains in-frame clones only, with some absent. The sample lists some 130,000 clones, around 80% occurring once. The time point denotes: week 11, during vaccination. Topical imiquimod was applied with each vaccine dose, which held 300 ug of mutant IDH1 20-mer peptide. Source: PBMCs, taken from a glioma patient whose treatment included an IDH1 peptide vaccine. Source of these receptors: a man in his forties with glioma.

This rearrangement joins TRBV19 to TRBJ1-1; D is possibly TRBD1 (6 bases). Per the germline V gene, CDR1 is LNHDA and CDR2 is SQIVND (reference sequence). Deletions cut 7 bases from V and 4 bases from J, with 16 bases between. The CDR3 consists of 14 residues. The CDR3 region has the DNA TGTGCCAGTACCTACTTAGGGGGGAGCACTGAAGCTTTCTTT. Protein sequence: CASTYLGGSTEAFF. Full variable domain (rest looked up from reference TRBV19 and TRBJ1-1): DGGITQSPKYLFRKEGQNVTLSCEQNLNHDAMYWYRQDPGQGLRLIYYSQIVNDFQKGDIAEGYSVSREKKESFPLTVTSAQKNPTAFYLCASTYLGGSTEAFFGQGTRLTVV.

The chain uses TRBV6-5 and TRBJ1-1; TRBD1 matches at 9 bases. CDR1 is MNHEY, CDR2 SVGAGI, per germline. The J segment lost 4 bases and the V segment lost 6 bases, leaving 9 bases of the junction unmatched. CDR3 size: 15 residues. CDR3 protein: CASRRLTGGFTEAFF. As DNA, the CDR3 is TGTGCCAGCAGGCGTCTGACAGGGGGTTTCACTGAAGCTTTCTTT.

V is TRBV7-9 and J is TRBJ1-4, with 7 positions matching TRBD1. CDR1 is SEHNR and CDR2 is FQNEAQ in the germline V gene (reference sequence). The CDR3 has 16 amino acids. The V and J ends lost 5 bases and 0 bases, in that order; junction bases with no gene match: 6. Written as DNA, the CDR3 is TGTGCCAGCAGCCCGTGGGACAGTGCAACTAATGAAAAACTGTTTTTT. It encodes CASSPWDSATNEKLFF. Using reference TRBV7-9 and TRBJ1-4 for the parts outside the CDR3, the full variable domain is DTGVSQNPRHKITKRGQNVTFRCDPISEHNRLYWYRQTLGQGPEFLTYFQNEAQLEKSRLLSDRFSAERPKGSFSTLEIQRTEQGDSAMYLCASSPWDSATNEKLFFGSGTQLSVL.

The gene calls are TRBV7-2 and TRBJ2-3; 10 bases are shared with TRBD2. Unmatched junction bases numbered 4, after V lost 0 bases and J lost 4 bases. The V gene's germline CDR1 is SGHTA and CDR2 FQGNSA. This CDR3 is 16 amino acids long. DNA of the CDR3: TGTGCCAGCAGCTTAGCGGCCCTAGCGGGAGCAGATACGCAGTATTTT. This gives the protein CASSLAALAGADTQYF.

The chain combines TRBV5-1 with TRBJ2-5; D remains ambiguous. V dropped 6 bases and J dropped 7 bases, with 13 bases sitting between them. This CDR3 has 12 residues. Germline V gene lookup returns CDR1 SGHRS and CDR2 YFSETQ. DNA for the CDR3: TGCGCCAGCACCGGCGCACACTGGACCCAGTACTTC. Its translation is CASTGAHWTQYF.

This clone was seen more than once but under ten times. J is TRBJ1-2 and V is TRBV7-9; the D is unclear. This CDR3 contains 13 residues. Germline V gene sequence: CDR1 SEHNR, CDR2 FQNEAQ (reference sequence). Deletions cut 0 bases from V and 5 bases from J, with 7 bases between. The chain's CDR3 is CASSLALKYGYTF. The CDR3 region has the DNA TGTGCCAGCAGCTTAGCCCTTAAGTATGGCTACACCTTC.

This chain links TRBV5-6 with TRBJ1-5, with 7 positions matching TRBD1. Germline CDR1 and CDR2: SGHDT and YYEEEE. CDR3 length: 13 amino acids. Trimming cost V 3 bases and J 9 bases; bases outside gene matches: 6. The CDR3 DNA follows: TGTGCCAGCAGCTCGAGAGGGGGCACGCCCCAGCATTTT. It is translated as CASSSRGGTPQHF.